A single sample gave rise to the 4 T cell receptor beta chains below, sequenced in a study of response to subunit inactivated influenza vaccine. TCRdb passed the RT-PCR reads through MiXCR, listing each CDR3 protein once. Of 540,000 or so distinct CDR3 sequences in the sample, approximately 12% were seen once. Sequenced material: PBMCs from blood, taken about 40 days after vaccination. The receptors originated from a man in his forties or fifties who received an inactivated influenza vaccine.

The chain carries TRBV4-2 and TRBJ2-6; D unresolved. Deletions cut 0 bases from V and 0 bases from J, with 6 bases between. This CDR3 is 16 amino acids long. Germline V CDR1 and CDR2: LGHNA, YNFKEQ. The CDR3: CASSQDVASGANVLTF. Written as DNA, the CDR3 is TGTGCCAGCAGCCAAGATGTCGCCTCTGGGGCCAACGTCCTGACTTTC.

V usage is TRBV10-1 and J usage is TRBJ2-3, with a weak D call TRBD2 (6 bases). Germline loops: CDR1 WNHNN, CDR2 SYGVQD (reference sequence). This CDR3 region has 14 residues. Trimming took 4 bases from V and 4 from J, leaving 12 bases between them. The CDR3, as DNA: TGCGCCAGCAGTGGAGGAGGAGGGGCAGATACGCAGTATTTT. Amino acids: CASSGGGGADTQYF.

The chain has TRBV7-3 and TRBJ2-5; the D gene is possibly TRBD2 (7 bases). This CDR3 has 13 residues. Trimming cost V 5 bases and J 4 bases, with 11 bases left between them. The germline V gene has CDR1 SGHTA and CDR2 FQGTGA. CDR3 in amino acids: CASSERGGETQYF. CDR3 DNA sequence: TGTGCCAGCAGCGAAAGGGGGGGAGAGACCCAGTACTTC.

This chain connects TRBV5-1 to TRBJ2-3; 8 positions agree with TRBD1. V dropped 2 bases and J dropped 6; count of bases not matched to a gene: 5. Germline V gives CDR1 SGHRS, CDR2 YFSETQ. The CDR3 is made up of 14 amino acids. CDR3 protein: CASSFQGALDTQYF. The CDR3 DNA reads as TGCGCCAGCAGCTTCCAGGGGGCCCTGGATACGCAGTATTTT.